A selection of T cell receptor beta chains follows, all from one sample in a study of metastatic and nonmetastatic thyroid tumors. TCRdb recomputed clones from the PCR reads via MiXCR. The sample yields tens of thousands of clones, roughly 24% seen once. The sequencing input was blood. Receptors originate from a female donor with papillary thyroid cancer or a benign thyroid nodule (not recorded which). Some clones in this sample may be carry-over from other donors' samples. CDR3s include the opening cysteine and the closing phenylalanine or tryptophan. The D gene is left open where the match is weak. Size is omitted from some rows. Given values are once, few, many or a class for expanded clones.

cdr3_length: 12; v_call: TRBV5-5; d_call: NA; clone_size: many; j_call: TRBJ1-2; cdr3_nt: TGTGCCAGCAGGGGGGAGGGATTTCGCTACACCTTC; cdr3_aa: CASRGEGFRYTF
cdr3_length: 16; v_call: TRBV29-1; d_call: TRBD2; clone_size: NA; j_call: TRBJ2-5; cdr3_nt: TGCAGCGTTGCGGGATGCCTAAGCGGGACGGGAGAGACCCAGTACTTC; cdr3_aa: CSVAGCLSGTGETQYF
cdr3_length: 14; v_call: TRBV24-1; d_call: NA; clone_size: few; j_call: TRBJ2-2; cdr3_nt: TGTGCCACCAGTGAGGGGACTGGTTGGGGGGAGCTGTTTTTT; cdr3_aa: CATSEGTGWGELFF
cdr3_length: 16; v_call: TRBV15; d_call: NA; clone_size: few; j_call: TRBJ2-7; cdr3_nt: TGTGCCACCAGCAGAGGGCCCTTGGGGACCTACTACGAGCAGTACTTC; cdr3_aa: CATSRGPLGTYYEQYF
cdr3_length: 14; v_call: TRBV5-1; d_call: NA; clone_size: medium-sized; j_call: TRBJ2-7; cdr3_nt: TGCGCCAGCAGCTCCCTACCCGGACCCTACGAGCAGTACTTC; cdr3_aa: CASSSLPGPYEQYF
cdr3_length: 14; v_call: TRBV6-1; d_call: NA; clone_size: NA; j_call: TRBJ1-3; cdr3_nt: TGTGCCAGCAGTGAAATCCCCTCTGGAAACACCATATATTTT; cdr3_aa: CASSEIPSGNTIYF
cdr3_length: 12; v_call: TRBV29-1; d_call: NA; clone_size: many; j_call: TRBJ1-1; cdr3_nt: TGCAGCGTTGAACCGGGGGGATATGAAGCTTTCTTT; cdr3_aa: CSVEPGGYEAFF
cdr3_length: 15; v_call: TRBV7-8; d_call: NA; clone_size: many; j_call: TRBJ1-3; cdr3_nt: TGTGCCAGCAGCTCCTTCGGACAGCTTGGAAACACCATATATTTT; cdr3_aa: CASSSFGQLGNTIYF
cdr3_length: 16; v_call: TRBV5-1; d_call: TRBD1; clone_size: many; j_call: TRBJ2-3; cdr3_nt: TGCGCCAGCAGCTTGGATCTACGGGACAGACTGAATACGCAGTATTTT; cdr3_aa: CASSLDLRDRLNTQYF
cdr3_length: 20; v_call: TRBV6-2/TRBV6-3; d_call: TRBD2; clone_size: NA; j_call: TRBJ2-2; cdr3_nt: TGTGCCAGCGACCTCCCAGACCAACCAGCGGGAGGGGACGACACCGGGGAGCTGTTTTTT; cdr3_aa: CASDLPDQPAGGDDTGELFF
cdr3_length: 14; v_call: TRBV5-1; d_call: TRBD1; clone_size: NA; j_call: TRBJ2-3; cdr3_nt: TGCGCCAGCACCAGGGGGCAGGGTACAGATACGCAGTATTTT; cdr3_aa: CASTRGQGTDTQYF
cdr3_length: 18; v_call: TRBV7-6; d_call: NA; clone_size: many; j_call: TRBJ2-2; cdr3_nt: TGTGCCAGCAGCTTAGATCCTAGAGCGCCCCCGAACACCGGGGAGCTGTTTTTT; cdr3_aa: CASSLDPRAPPNTGELFF
cdr3_length: 15; v_call: TRBV2; d_call: TRBD1; clone_size: NA; j_call: TRBJ1-1; cdr3_nt: TGTGCCAGCAGTGGACAGGGGAGAGCGAACACTGAAGCTTTCTTT; cdr3_aa: CASSGQGRANTEAFF
cdr3_length: 16; v_call: TRBV5-6; d_call: TRBD1; clone_size: many; j_call: TRBJ1-3; cdr3_nt: TGTGCCAGCAGCTTCGGGACAGGGCGTTCTGGAAACACCATATATTTT; cdr3_aa: CASSFGTGRSGNTIYF
cdr3_length: 15; v_call: TRBV12-3/TRBV12-4; d_call: NA; clone_size: few; j_call: TRBJ1-5; cdr3_nt: TGTGCCAGCAGCAAAGCAGGAGGGGCTCGTCAGCCCCAGCATTTT; cdr3_aa: CASSKAGGARQPQHF
cdr3_length: 14; v_call: TRBV7-2; d_call: TRBD1; clone_size: many; j_call: TRBJ1-1; cdr3_nt: TGTGCCAGCAGTTTTAAGGGGGCGCGGTCTGAAGCTTTCTTT; cdr3_aa: CASSFKGARSEAFF
cdr3_length: 13; v_call: TRBV30; d_call: NA; clone_size: NA; j_call: TRBJ1-4; cdr3_nt: TGTGCCTGTGAGACTCCGGAAGATGAAAAACTGTTTTTT; cdr3_aa: CACETPEDEKLFF
cdr3_length: 15; v_call: TRBV12-3/TRBV12-4; d_call: NA; clone_size: many; j_call: TRBJ2-3; cdr3_nt: TGTGCCAGCAGTTTCTTCACGAGCGGGCTCGATACGCAGTATTTT; cdr3_aa: CASSFFTSGLDTQYF
cdr3_length: 17; v_call: TRBV27; d_call: TRBD1; clone_size: medium-sized; j_call: TRBJ2-6; cdr3_nt: TGTGCCAGCACAAGAGGGGGCGGTAACTCTGGGGCCAACGTCCTGACTTTC; cdr3_aa: CASTRGGGNSGANVLTF
cdr3_length: 15; v_call: TRBV12-3/TRBV12-4; d_call: NA; clone_size: NA; j_call: TRBJ1-2; cdr3_nt: TGTGCCAGCAGTTCGAATCCGGGAAATAACTATGGCTACACCTTC; cdr3_aa: CASSSNPGNNYGYTF
cdr3_length: 14; v_call: TRBV6-1; d_call: TRBD1; clone_size: few; j_call: TRBJ1-5; cdr3_nt: TGTGCCAGCAGTGAAGGGACAGGGGGTCAGCCCCAGCATTTT; cdr3_aa: CASSEGTGGQPQHF
cdr3_length: 19; v_call: TRBV20-1; d_call: TRBD1; clone_size: many; j_call: TRBJ1-6; cdr3_nt: TGCAGTGCTACAGGACCGGGACAGGGGAGAAGCTCCTATAATTCACCCCTCCACTTT; cdr3_aa: CSATGPGQGRSSYNSPLHF
cdr3_length: 17; v_call: TRBV4-3; d_call: TRBD2; clone_size: NA; j_call: TRBJ2-1; cdr3_nt: TGCGCCAGCAGCCAAGAGCGGAGCGGGAGCTCCTACAATGAGCAGTTCTTC; cdr3_aa: CASSQERSGSSYNEQFF
cdr3_length: 14; v_call: TRBV10-3; d_call: NA; clone_size: many; j_call: TRBJ2-3; cdr3_nt: TGTGCCATCAGTGAGGGGGAACCCACAGATACGCAGTATTTT; cdr3_aa: CAISEGEPTDTQYF